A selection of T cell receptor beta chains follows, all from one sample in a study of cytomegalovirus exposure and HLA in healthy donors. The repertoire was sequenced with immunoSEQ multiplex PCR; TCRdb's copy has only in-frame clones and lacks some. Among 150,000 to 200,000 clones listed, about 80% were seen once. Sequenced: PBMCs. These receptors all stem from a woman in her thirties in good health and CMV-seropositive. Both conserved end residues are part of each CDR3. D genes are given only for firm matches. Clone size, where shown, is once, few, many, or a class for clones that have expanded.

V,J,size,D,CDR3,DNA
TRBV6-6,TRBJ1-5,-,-,CASSYGVYSNQPQHF,TGTGCCAGCAGTTACGGAGTTTATAGCAATCAGCCCCAGCATTTT
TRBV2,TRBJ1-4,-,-,CASRVPQAQSNEKLFF,TGTGCCAGCAGAGTGCCCCAGGCCCAGAGTAATGAAAAACTGTTTTTT
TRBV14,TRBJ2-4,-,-,CASSQVEGNIQYF,TGTGCCAGCAGCCAAGTGGAGGGAAACATTCAGTACTTC
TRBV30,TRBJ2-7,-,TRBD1,CAWSRDSQVYEQYF,TGTGCCTGGAGTCGGGACAGCCAGGTCTACGAGCAGTACTTC
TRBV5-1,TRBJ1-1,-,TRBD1,CASSLRQGGTEAFF,TGCGCCAGCAGCCTCAGACAGGGTGGCACTGAAGCTTTCTTT
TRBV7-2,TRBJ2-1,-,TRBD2,CASSLVSGGAHEQFF,TGTGCCAGCAGCTTAGTTAGCGGGGGGGCCCATGAGCAGTTCTTC
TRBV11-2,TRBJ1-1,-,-,CASSLDRLNTEAFF,TGTGCCAGCAGCTTAGACAGGCTTAACACTGAAGCTTTCTTT
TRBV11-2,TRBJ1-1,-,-,CASSLIAGDPQAFF,TGTGCCAGCAGCTTAATTGCAGGGGACCCCCAAGCTTTCTTT
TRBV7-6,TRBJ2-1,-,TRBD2,CASSPRGAGGSYNEQFF,TGTGCCAGCAGCCCCCGAGGGGCGGGGGGGTCCTACAATGAGCAGTTCTTC
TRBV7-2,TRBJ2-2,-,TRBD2,CASSLWGLDTNTGELFF,TGTGCCAGCAGCTTATGGGGACTAGATACAAACACCGGGGAGCTGTTTTTT
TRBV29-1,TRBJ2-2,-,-,CSARGGGGELFF,TGCAGCGCCCGAGGGGGGGGCGGGGAGCTGTTTTTT
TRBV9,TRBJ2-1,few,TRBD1,CASSVGDSYNEQFF,TGTGCCAGCAGCGTAGGGGACAGTTACAATGAGCAGTTCTTC
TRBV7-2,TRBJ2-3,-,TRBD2,CASSFVRGGPTDTQYF,TGTGCCAGCAGCTTCGTGCGCGGGGGGCCCACAGATACGCAGTATTTT
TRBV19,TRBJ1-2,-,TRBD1,CASSSPGGSSGYTF,TGTGCCAGTAGTAGCCCAGGGGGCAGTTCTGGCTACACCTTC
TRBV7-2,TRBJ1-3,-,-,CASSLDPGTTGNTIYF,TGTGCCAGCAGCTTAGATCCAGGGACAACTGGAAACACCATATATTTT
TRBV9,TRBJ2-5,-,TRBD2,CASSVGEGGRETQYF,TGTGCCAGCAGCGTAGGGGAGGGTGGGCGGGAGACCCAGTACTTC
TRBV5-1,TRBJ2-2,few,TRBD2,CASSFRTSGGAGELFF,TGCGCCAGCAGCTTCAGGACTAGCGGGGGGGCCGGGGAGCTGTTTTTT
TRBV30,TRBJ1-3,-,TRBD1,CAWSYPGTGRNTIYF,TGTGCCTGGAGTTATCCCGGGACAGGGAGAAACACCATATATTTT
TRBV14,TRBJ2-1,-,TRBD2,CASSQDSGVAGGINNEQFF,TGTGCCAGCAGCCAAGATAGTGGGGTAGCGGGGGGTATTAACAATGAGCAGTTCTTC
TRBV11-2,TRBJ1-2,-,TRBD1,CASTIVEGGQGLTPVF,TGTGCCAGCACCATAGTAGAGGGGGGACAGGGCCTCACGCCGGTATTC
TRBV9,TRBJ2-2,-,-,CASSAGTDTGELFF,TGTGCCAGCAGCGCGGGGACTGACACCGGGGAGCTGTTTTTT
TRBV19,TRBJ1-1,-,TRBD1,CASTSDRRPVNTEAFF,TGTGCCAGTACCTCGGACAGGCGGCCGGTGAACACTGAAGCTTTCTTT
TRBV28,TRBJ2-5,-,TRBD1,CASRRLPAGGRETQYF,TGTGCCAGCAGACGCTTACCGGCAGGGGGCAGGGAGACCCAGTACTTC
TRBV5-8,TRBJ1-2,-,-,CASQQYYGYTF,TGTGCCAGCCAACAGTACTATGGCTACACCTTC
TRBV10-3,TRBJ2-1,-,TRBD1,CAISGTGGPHNEQFF,TGTGCCATCAGTGGTACAGGGGGCCCCCACAATGAGCAGTTCTTC
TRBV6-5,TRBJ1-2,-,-,CASTKGGAGYTF,TGTGCCAGCACCAAGGGGGGGGCAGGCTACACCTTC
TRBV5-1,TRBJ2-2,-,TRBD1,CASSSGQGSSTGELFF,TGCGCCAGCAGCTCGGGACAGGGCTCAAGCACCGGGGAGCTGTTTTTT
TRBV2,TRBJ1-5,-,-,CASRGQTSNQPQHF,TGTGCCAGCAGAGGACAGACTAGCAATCAGCCCCAGCATTTT
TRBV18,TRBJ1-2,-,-,CASSRDGTYGYTF,TGTGCCAGCTCACGGGACGGGACATATGGCTACACCTTC
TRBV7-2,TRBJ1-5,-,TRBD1,CASSLGATGAEAQHF,TGTGCCAGCAGCTTAGGGGCGACAGGGGCAGAAGCCCAGCATTTT
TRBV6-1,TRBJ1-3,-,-,CASSEAGQGLCDF,TGTGCCAGCAGTGAAGCCGGGCAGGGCCTATGCGATTTT
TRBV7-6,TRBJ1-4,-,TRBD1,CASSYRGATNEKLFF,TGTGCCAGCAGCTACAGGGGGGCAACTAATGAAAAACTGTTTTTT
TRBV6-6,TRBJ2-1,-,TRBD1,CASSSQGAGNEQFF,TGTGCCAGCAGTTCCCAGGGGGCAGGGAATGAGCAGTTCTTC
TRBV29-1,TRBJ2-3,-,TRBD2,CSVHGLAGLGDTQYF,TGCAGCGTTCATGGACTAGCGGGGCTTGGAGATACGCAGTATTTT
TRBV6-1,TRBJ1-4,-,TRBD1,CASSEAPDRVDEKLFF,TGTGCCAGCAGTGAAGCGCCGGACAGGGTAGATGAAAAACTGTTTTTT
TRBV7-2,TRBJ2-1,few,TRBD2,CASSRTSGGSNEQFF,TGTGCCAGCAGCCGGACTAGCGGGGGGTCTAATGAGCAGTTCTTC